The rows below give T cell receptor beta chains drawn from one sample of a study of cytomegalovirus exposure and HLA in healthy donors. TCRdb's copy holds only in-frame clones and misses some; the assay was immunoSEQ multiplex PCR. The sample yields some 49,000 clones, about 91% seen once. Material: PBMCs. The receptor set was obtained from a man aged 18 to 35 in good health and CMV-seronegative. Both conserved end residues are part of each CDR3. D genes are given only for firm matches. The size field is filled for only some rows; it gives once, few, many or a size class.

- - TRBJ2-2 TRBV19 TGTGCCAGTAGTACCGACACCCCCACCGGGGAGCTGTTTTTT CASSTDTPTGELFF
- once TRBJ2-7 TRBV11-2 TGTGCCAGCAGCTCAAGACGGCTAGGCTCCTACGAGCAGTACTTC CASSSRRLGSYEQYF
- few TRBJ2-7 TRBV4-2 TGTGCCAGCAGCCGCGGACAGTCGCCTACCTACGAGCAGTACTTC CASSRGQSPTYEQYF
- - TRBJ2-5 TRBV6-5 TGTGCCAGCCAGGGTGGAGAGACCCAGTACTTC CASQGGETQYF
TRBD2 - TRBJ2-1 TRBV29-1 TGCAGCGTTGCTAGCGGGACGTCCAATGAGCAGTTCTTC CSVASGTSNEQFF
- - TRBJ2-5 TRBV6-6 TGTGCCAGCAGTTACCTCCAAGAGACCCAGTACTTC CASSYLQETQYF
- - TRBJ1-2 TRBV11-2 TGTGCCAGCAGCTTTCCAGGGGCCGCGGGTGGCTACACCTTC CASSFPGAAGGYTF
- - TRBJ2-1 TRBV7-2 TGTGCCAGCAGCTTGGGTTCGGGTTACCCAAACAATGAGCAGTTCTTC CASSLGSGYPNNEQFF
TRBD2 - TRBJ2-3 TRBV5-1 TGCGCCAGCAGCGCGGGACTAGCGGGAGTAGATACGCAGTATTTT CASSAGLAGVDTQYF
TRBD2 - TRBJ2-1 TRBV27 TGTGCCAGCAGTTCTTCCCCAGGGACTAGCGGTTACAATGAGCAGTTCTTC CASSSSPGTSGYNEQFF
- - TRBJ1-5 TRBV7-6 TGTGCCAGCAGCTTAGGAGGAACAGGAAATCAGCCCCAGCATTTT CASSLGGTGNQPQHF
- - TRBJ2-7 TRBV28 TGTGCCAGCAGTTACCACCTTGAGGGGGAGAAGGCCTACGAGCAGTACTTC CASSYHLEGEKAYEQYF
TRBD1 - TRBJ2-7 TRBV7-9 TGTGCCAGCAGCAAAACAGGGGCCTACGAGCAGTACTTC CASSKTGAYEQYF
TRBD2 - TRBJ2-1 TRBV2 TGTGCCAGCAGTAAGACTAGCGAGCCTTACAATGAGCAGTTCTTC CASSKTSEPYNEQFF
TRBD2 once TRBJ2-1 TRBV5-4 TGTGCCAGCAGCTTGGATCGGCTAGCGGGTAATGAGCAGTTCTTC CASSLDRLAGNEQFF
TRBD2 - TRBJ2-7 TRBV27 TGTGCCAGCAGTTTAAAGCGGGGCGTAACCTACGAGCAGTACTTC CASSLKRGVTYEQYF
TRBD1 - TRBJ2-1 TRBV7-9 TGTGCCAGCAGCCCTGCCGGGACAGGCTCCTACAATGAGCAGTTCTTC CASSPAGTGSYNEQFF
- - TRBJ2-1 TRBV6-1 TGTGCCAGCAGTGAAGTCAGGGGAATATACAATGAGCAGTTCTTC CASSEVRGIYNEQFF
- - TRBJ2-7 TRBV15 TGTGCCACCAGCAAGGGACTTGGCTACGAGCAGTACTTC CATSKGLGYEQYF
- - TRBJ2-7 TRBV11-3 TGTGCCAGCAGCGCGGGACCGGGTATTCCCGAGCAGTACTTC CASSAGPGIPEQYF
TRBD2 - TRBJ2-3 TRBV18 TGTGCCAGCTCACCGGGACTAGCGGGAAGGTCAGATACGCAGTATTTT CASSPGLAGRSDTQYF
- - TRBJ2-2 TRBV2 TGTGCCAGCAGTGAAGCCGGGTACACCGGGGAGCTGTTTTTT CASSEAGYTGELFF
- - TRBJ2-3 TRBV28 TGTGCCAGCAGTTTACCCAGAGATACGCAGTATTTT CASSLPRDTQYF
TRBD1 once TRBJ2-3 TRBV6-1 TGTGCCAGCAGTCTACGGGACAGGGCCACAGATACGCAGTATTTT CASSLRDRATDTQYF
- - TRBJ2-7 TRBV28 TGTGCCAGCAGTATCACAGGGGAGGAGTACTTC CASSITGEEYF
- - TRBJ1-5 TRBV6-5 TGTGCCAGCAGTTACGTCGGTGGTCAGCCCCAGCATTTT CASSYVGGQPQHF
- - TRBJ1-3 TRBV30 TGTGCCTGGGACTTAGGCTCTGGAAACACCATATATTTT CAWDLGSGNTIYF
TRBD1 - TRBJ1-2 TRBV11-2 TGTGCCAGCAGCTTACCGAGGGACGGGACAGGACGCGATGGCTACACCTTC CASSLPRDGTGRDGYTF
- - TRBJ2-5 TRBV7-6 TGTGCCAGCAGCCGACAGCAAGAGACCCAGTACTTC CASSRQQETQYF
- - TRBJ2-3 TRBV27 TGTGCCAGCAGTTCCACGTGGGGAGCCACAGATACGCAGTATTTT CASSSTWGATDTQYF
- - TRBJ1-1 TRBV7-9 TGTGCCAGCAGCTCCATGAACACTGAAGCTTTCTTT CASSSMNTEAFF
- - TRBJ2-7 TRBV6-1 TGTGCCAGCACTCCCTCCGCACTACCCTACGAGCAGTACTTC CASTPSALPYEQYF
- - TRBJ2-7 TRBV10-1 TGCGCCAGCGCTCACTCTGCGGGAGAGCAGTACTTC CASAHSAGEQYF
- - TRBJ2-1 TRBV27 TGTGCCAGCAGTTTTAGTGCGCGGCGGACTGGTCCCCTTAGCTCCTACAATGAGCAGTTCTTC CASSFSARRTGPLSSYNEQFF
TRBD1 - TRBJ2-3 TRBV5-1 TGCGCCAGCAGCCCGGGACAGGGTGAGGATACGCAGTATTTT CASSPGQGEDTQYF
TRBD2 - TRBJ2-7 TRBV11-2 TGTGCCAGCAGCTTAGAGCTTGGCGGGAGCTTCGAGCAGTACTTC CASSLELGGSFEQYF
- - TRBJ2-3 TRBV6-6 TGTGCCAGCTCGAATCGGGGCACAGATACGCAGTATTTT CASSNRGTDTQYF
- - TRBJ2-3 TRBV5-8 TGTGCCAGCAGTCGCCCAGGGGTAGATACGCAGTATTTT CASSRPGVDTQYF
TRBD2 - TRBJ2-7 TRBV5-4 TGTGCCAGCAGCTTTAGCGGGAGCCACGAGCAGTACTTC CASSFSGSHEQYF
- - TRBJ1-1 TRBV28 TGTGCCAGCAGTTTATTAGCCCGGGCTTTCTTT CASSLLARAFF
TRBD2 once TRBJ2-1 TRBV6-4 TGTGCCAGCAGTGACTCTAGCGGGAGGGGATACAATGAGCAGTTCTTC CASSDSSGRGYNEQFF
TRBD2 - TRBJ2-1 TRBV6-6 TGTGCCAGCAGTTACTCGACTCTAGCGGGTTACAATGAGCAGTTCTTC CASSYSTLAGYNEQFF
TRBD1 - TRBJ2-7 TRBV6-5 TGTGCCAGCAGTTACTCGAGACAGGGGACCTACGAGCAGTACTTC CASSYSRQGTYEQYF
- - TRBJ1-2 TRBV11-2 TGTGCCAGCAGCTTTTCCAGGGATCTTAACTATGGCTACACCTTC CASSFSRDLNYGYTF
TRBD2 once TRBJ2-1 TRBV5-4 TGTGCCAGCGGCCCGGGCGGGGCGGGAGGCAATGAGCAGTTCTTC CASGPGGAGGNEQFF
- - TRBJ2-1 TRBV6-5 TGTGCCAGCAGTTATTCTCAGCTAGTCTACAATGAGCAGTTCTTC CASSYSQLVYNEQFF